The rows below give T cell receptor beta chains drawn from one sample of a study of CD8+ T cells in alopecia areata. The method was immunoSEQ multiplex PCR; TCRdb's version includes in-frame clones alone and lacks a portion of them. The table shows thousands of clones, with 60% occurring only once. The sample was skin. The receptors stem from a human donor with alopecia areata. Each CDR3 is given with its conserved first and last residue. Each record gives: CDR3 protein, V gene, D gene. The D gene is left open where the match is weak.

CDR3aa: CASSQKIDTDTQYF
v_gene: TRBV4-1
d_gene: -

CDR3aa: CASSLGLRGYNSPLHF
v_gene: TRBV5-1
d_gene: -

CDR3aa: CASSSQVMRFEAFF
v_gene: TRBV2
d_gene: -

CDR3aa: CASSGGTGVMKLFF
v_gene: TRBV9
d_gene: TRBD1

CDR3aa: CASSLGQAGTGELFF
v_gene: TRBV7-3
d_gene: TRBD1

CDR3aa: CASSLGGGSSTDTQYF
v_gene: TRBV5-8
d_gene: TRBD2

CDR3aa: CASSFFGPQHF
v_gene: TRBV28
d_gene: -

CDR3aa: CASSEFGDTSEQYF
v_gene: TRBV6-5
d_gene: -

CDR3aa: CASSPGQGGLRLLYGYTF
v_gene: TRBV28
d_gene: TRBD1

CDR3aa: CASSPGTGADEQFF
v_gene: TRBV13
d_gene: TRBD1

CDR3aa: CASSLPGTSGIRNEQFF
v_gene: TRBV7-9
d_gene: TRBD2

CDR3aa: CASGAGNYEQYF
v_gene: TRBV12-5
d_gene: -

CDR3aa: CASSLGGREQLF
v_gene: TRBV27
d_gene: -

CDR3aa: CASSTRTPEGEAFF
v_gene: TRBV7-2
d_gene: -

CDR3aa: CSGETGSDTQYF
v_gene: TRBV29-1
d_gene: TRBD1

CDR3aa: CASSEASPSLGDYYEQYF
v_gene: TRBV6-1
d_gene: TRBD2

CDR3aa: CASSLETANYEQYF
v_gene: TRBV7-2
d_gene: -

CDR3aa: CASSSHGRDTITGELFF
v_gene: TRBV7-2
d_gene: -

CDR3aa: CASSLTEGSTEAFF
v_gene: TRBV7-3
d_gene: -

CDR3aa: CASSVAPGNYGYTF
v_gene: TRBV9
d_gene: -

CDR3aa: CASSDSFYTNTGELFF
v_gene: TRBV6-4
d_gene: -

CDR3aa: CASSDSNVNEQFF
v_gene: TRBV6-4
d_gene: -

CDR3aa: CASTQGHRDTEAFF
v_gene: TRBV2
d_gene: -

CDR3aa: CASSPTLAASYNEQFF
v_gene: TRBV27
d_gene: -

CDR3aa: CAWVRTGGPYEQYF
v_gene: TRBV30
d_gene: TRBD1

CDR3aa: CASLKGFTGSTDTQYF
v_gene: TRBV10-2
d_gene: -

CDR3aa: CASSPRPEGIFSYNSPLHF
v_gene: TRBV19
d_gene: -

CDR3aa: CASSLPRRGGGNTEAFF
v_gene: TRBV28
d_gene: -

CDR3aa: CASSLSASTEAFF
v_gene: TRBV7-9
d_gene: -

CDR3aa: CASSQDEGNAGQETQYF
v_gene: TRBV4-1
d_gene: -

CDR3aa: CAISGGTNEQFF
v_gene: TRBV10-3
d_gene: -

CDR3aa: CASSRDNYGYTF
v_gene: TRBV10-2
d_gene: -

CDR3aa: CASSFQHQGYTF
v_gene: TRBV7-2
d_gene: -

CDR3aa: CASSPGRLAGGTYEQYF
v_gene: TRBV7-3
d_gene: TRBD2

CDR3aa: CASSGRQGSSLHTEAFF
v_gene: TRBV5-1
d_gene: TRBD1

CDR3aa: CASSPGTSYEQYF
v_gene: TRBV2
d_gene: -

CDR3aa: CASTSSGTYSSYNEQFF
v_gene: TRBV28
d_gene: -

CDR3aa: CASRGGGFTEAFF
v_gene: TRBV4-1
d_gene: -

CDR3aa: CASSLAAGGYEQFF
v_gene: TRBV7-6
d_gene: TRBD2

CDR3aa: CASSPSGQGTYEQYF
v_gene: TRBV7-7
d_gene: -